The present T cell receptor beta chain was sequenced within a study of cytomegalovirus exposure and HLA in healthy donors. The PCR employed 60 Vbeta primers together with 13 Jbeta primers. Source study methods: Among the unique TCR beta chains that a later analysis counted, 70 million to 85 million in all, 9.5 million to 11 million were shared. Only in-frame clones appear in the TCRdb table, and some are missing; sequencing was by immunoSEQ multiplex PCR. V and J calls and clone size are those listed in that table; D and trimming were worked out from the DNA. Of about 120,000 clones listed, 75% are singletons. Specimen: PBMCs. The TCR comes from a woman aged 50 to 60 in good health and CMV-seronegative.

DNA for the CDR3: TGTGCCAGCAGTTCCTTGACAGGGAACGAGCAGTACTTC. It translates to CASSSLTGNEQYF. The chain recombines TRBV6-6 with TRBJ2-7; 7 bases are a match to TRBD1. CDR3 length equals 13 residues. V lost 4 bases to trimming and J lost 5 bases; unmatched junction nucleotides: 5. Per germline, CDR1 MNHNY and CDR2 SVGAGI (reference sequence).